The 4 T cell receptor beta chains below all came from one sample that was sequenced in a study of identical twins (dated by TCRdb to the mid-2010s). Library prep was done by 5' RACE. Sequenced on an Illumina HiSeq 2000. The public reads were quality trimmed at Q25 with fastp and then assembled into clones with MiXCR by TCRdb, keeping productive beta chains. Rows with a matching CDR3 protein are joined into one entry that keeps the most common DNA and genes. The sample table contains some 500,000 distinct CDR3 sequences; only one count was recorded for roughly a fifth of them. In total, the top ten clones hold around 0.9% of the sample. These data were also filed under a second study, of T cells expressing NK-cell markers.

Sequencing was done on a sample of CD4+ T cells sorted from blood. The receptors shown here come from a woman in her late teens or twenties in good health.

The genes are TRBV20-1 and TRBJ2-5; 7 nucleotides line up with TRBD2. The CDR3 is made up of 12 amino acids. CDR1 and CDR2 (germline): DFQATT, SNEGSKA (reference sequence). The J segment lost 3 bases and the V segment lost 5 bases, leaving 3 bases of the junction unmatched. The CDR3 nucleotides are TGCAGTGCTGACCTAGCGGAAGAGACCCAGTACTTC. Protein: CSADLAEETQYF.

The chain has TRBV20-1 and TRBJ2-1; D is uncertain. Germline V CDR1 and CDR2: DFQATT, SNEGSKA (reference sequence). The CDR3 loop spans 13 amino acids. V lost 6 bases, J lost 0 bases, and 9 bases lay in between. The CDR3 spells CSADHSSYNEQFF. In DNA form, the CDR3 reads TGCAGTGCCGACCACAGCTCCTACAATGAGCAGTTCTTC.

The chain has TRBV6-5 and TRBJ1-5; a possible D gene is TRBD1 (5 bases). This CDR3 contains 12 residues. Trimming removed 8 bases at V and 3 bases at J, with 8 bases between. Germline V lookup: CDR1 MNHEY, CDR2 SVGAGI. CDR3: CASGTVNQPQHF. The CDR3 nucleotides are TGTGCCAGCGGGACCGTCAATCAGCCCCAGCATTTT.

This clonotype was observed a handful of times. The chain joins TRBV6-2 or TRBV6-3 to TRBJ2-1, with 10 bases identical to TRBD1. The ends lost 5 bases at V and 15 bases at J; junction bases unmatched: 13. Germline V gene data show CDR1 as MNHEY and CDR2 as SVGEGT. This CDR3 comprises 14 residues. CDR3 DNA: TGTGCCAGCAGTATCGCCGGGACAGGGGTTCTTTCGTTCTTC. Encoded protein: CASSIAGTGVLSFF.